This T cell receptor beta chain was observed in a study of blood T cell repertoires in COVID-19 (TCRdb year 2020). Background for the entire study: Samples covering the acute and convalescent phases of COVID-19 were provided by collaborators in the United States, Italy and Spain. A freely available public database, intended as a resource for researchers studying the immune response to SARS-CoV-2, is where the repertoires were released. Deeply sampled blood TCRbeta repertoires from subjects exposed to, actively infected with, or recovered from COVID-19 were included in the dataset. HLA class I and class II types, where available, came from metadata supplied by the sample provider rather than from assay-based typing. A de-identified subject ID, COVID-19 status, age in years and sex were almost always included in the sample metadata. The material from the prospective study consisted of cDNA or gDNA derived from T cells, B-cell-depleted T cells, or PBMCs. The samples were drawn from two sources: the first 160 participants of the ongoing ImmuneRACE study, and 1,200 or so subjects contributed by 6 global collaborators.

TCRbeta CDR3 regions were amplified from genomic DNA by means of the immunoSEQ Assay, a bias-controlled multiplex PCR. Per the source publication's procedure: The number of nucleated cells in each sample was estimated from the amplification of reference gene primers within the assay. To quantify the absolute abundance of each unique TCRbeta CDR3 rearrangement, sequence reads were collapsed and filtered. For each sample, productive Simpson clonality was calculated by taking the square root of Simpson's diversity index across productive rearrangements. In its TCRdb copy, this immuneACCESS table keeps in-frame sequences only and misses some clones. Where compared with another copy, unresolved V genes explain less than half of these, and the others have no known cause. D and trimming were read from the DNA, whereas the V and J calls and clone size are those reported in that table. Present in this sample are hundreds of thousands of clones, 75% to 90% of which were seen just once. The ten largest clones represent roughly 0.95% of the sample.

About this clone: What this receptor recognizes is not known. Base qualities are not at hand, and no much larger clone is one base apart.

Enrolling through a virtual design, the prospective study's participants ranged in age from roughly 18 to 95 years and lived across roughly 23 United States geographic areas. In the prospective study, participants were assigned to cohorts based on the clinical history participants reported in a screening survey and a study questionnaire. Exposed participants had been in contact with someone with a PCR-confirmed or clinician-diagnosed COVID-19 case within 2 weeks of study entry. Mobile phlebotomists in the prospective study collected whole blood, serum and a nasopharyngeal or oropharyngeal swab from every participant. Additional blood draws and questionnaires over an approximately 2-month period could optionally be provided by prospective study participants. Prospective study blood samples were shipped either frozen or at room temperature before DNA extraction. As encoded in the germline V gene (reference sequence), CDR1 is DFQATT while CDR2 is SNEGSKA. Here V drops 3 bases and J drops 13 bases, and the junction holds 6 bases not matched to any gene. From the cysteine through the phenylalanine, the CDR3 covers 12 amino acids. Of all the DNA, just the CDR3 is kept, 36 bases in frame from base 1.

General conclusions and limits of the study: How much clinical and demographic metadata was included differed by source and by participant, and the metadata was provided uncurated.

This sequence was found in a man between 45 and 60 years old who had been exposed to COVID-19. The rearranged chain carries TRBV20-1 and TRBJ1-6, and TRBD1 aligns with 7 junction nucleotides. Sequencing was carried out using PBMCs or T cells enriched from blood (not recorded which). This receptor has the CDR3 CSASHRGLPLHF. Here is the DNA: TGCAGTGCTAGTCACAGGGGCCTCCCCCTCCACTTT.